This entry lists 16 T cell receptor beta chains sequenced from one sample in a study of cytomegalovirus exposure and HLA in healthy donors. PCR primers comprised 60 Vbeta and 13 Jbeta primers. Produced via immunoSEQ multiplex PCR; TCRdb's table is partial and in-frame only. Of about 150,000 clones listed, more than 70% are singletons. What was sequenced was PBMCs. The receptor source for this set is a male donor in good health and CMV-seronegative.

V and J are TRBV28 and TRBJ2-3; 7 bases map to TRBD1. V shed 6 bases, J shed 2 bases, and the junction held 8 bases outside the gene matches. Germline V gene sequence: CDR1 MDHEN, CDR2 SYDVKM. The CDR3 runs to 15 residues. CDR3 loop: CASSLGQVNTDTQYF. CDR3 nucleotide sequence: TGTGCCAGCAGCCTCGGACAGGTCAACACAGATACGCAGTATTTT.

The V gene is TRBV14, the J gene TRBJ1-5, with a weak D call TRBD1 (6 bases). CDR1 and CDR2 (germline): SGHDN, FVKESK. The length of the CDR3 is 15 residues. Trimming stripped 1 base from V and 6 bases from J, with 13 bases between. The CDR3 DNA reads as TGTGCCAGCAGCCAAGGAGGCCAGGGGATTCAGCCCCAGCATTTT. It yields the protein CASSQGGQGIQPQHF.

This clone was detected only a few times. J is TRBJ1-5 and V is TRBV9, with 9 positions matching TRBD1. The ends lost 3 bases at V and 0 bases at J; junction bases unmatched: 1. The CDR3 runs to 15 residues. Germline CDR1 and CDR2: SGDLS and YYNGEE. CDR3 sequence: CASSEGQGSNQPQHF. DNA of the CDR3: TGTGCCAGCAGCGAGGGACAGGGTAGCAATCAGCCCCAGCATTTT.

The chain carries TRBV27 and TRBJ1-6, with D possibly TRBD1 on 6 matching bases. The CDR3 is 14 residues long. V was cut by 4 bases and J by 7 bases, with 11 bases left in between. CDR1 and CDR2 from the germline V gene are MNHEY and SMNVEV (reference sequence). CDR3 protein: CASSWTAGNSPLHF. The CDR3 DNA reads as TGTGCCAGCAGTTGGACAGCCGGGAATTCACCCCTCCACTTT.

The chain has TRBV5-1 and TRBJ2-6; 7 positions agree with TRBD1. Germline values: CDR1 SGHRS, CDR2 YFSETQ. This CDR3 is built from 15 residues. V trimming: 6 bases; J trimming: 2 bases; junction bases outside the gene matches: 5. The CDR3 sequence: CASNKDRAGANVLTF. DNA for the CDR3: TGCGCCAGCAACAAAGACAGGGCTGGGGCCAACGTCCTGACTTTC.

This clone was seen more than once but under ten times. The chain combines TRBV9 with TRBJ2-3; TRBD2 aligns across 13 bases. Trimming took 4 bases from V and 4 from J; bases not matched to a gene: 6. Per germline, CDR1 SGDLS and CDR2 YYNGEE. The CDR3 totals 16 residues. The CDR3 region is CASSPQTSGRSDTQYF. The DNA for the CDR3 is TGTGCCAGCAGCCCCCAGACTAGCGGGAGGTCAGATACGCAGTATTTT.

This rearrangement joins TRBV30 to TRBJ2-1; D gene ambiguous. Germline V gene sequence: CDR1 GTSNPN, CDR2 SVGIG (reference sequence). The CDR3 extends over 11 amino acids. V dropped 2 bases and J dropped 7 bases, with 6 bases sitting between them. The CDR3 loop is CAWSIRNEQFF. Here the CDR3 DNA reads TGTGCCTGGAGTATTCGGAATGAGCAGTTCTTC.

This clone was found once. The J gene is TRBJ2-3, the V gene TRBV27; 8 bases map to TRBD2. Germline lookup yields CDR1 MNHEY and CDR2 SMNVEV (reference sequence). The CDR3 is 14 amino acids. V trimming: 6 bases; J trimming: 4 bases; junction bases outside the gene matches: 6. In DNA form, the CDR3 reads TGTGCCAGCAGAATAAGCGGGGGCTCAGATACGCAGTATTTT. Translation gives CASRISGGSDTQYF.

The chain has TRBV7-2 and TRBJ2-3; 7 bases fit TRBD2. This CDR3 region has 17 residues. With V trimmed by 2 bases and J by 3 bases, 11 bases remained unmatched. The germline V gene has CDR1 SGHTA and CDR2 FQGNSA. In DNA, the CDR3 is TGTGCCAGCAGCTTATATCGAGCGGGAAAGGAGACAGATACGCAGTATTTT. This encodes CASSLYRAGKETDTQYF. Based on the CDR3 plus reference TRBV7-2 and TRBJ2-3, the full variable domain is GAGVSQSPSNKVTEKGKDVELRCDPISGHTALYWYRQSLGQGLEFLIYFQGNSAPDKSGLPSDRFSAERTGGSVSTLTIQRTQQEDSAVYLCASSLYRAGKETDTQYFGPGTRLTVL.

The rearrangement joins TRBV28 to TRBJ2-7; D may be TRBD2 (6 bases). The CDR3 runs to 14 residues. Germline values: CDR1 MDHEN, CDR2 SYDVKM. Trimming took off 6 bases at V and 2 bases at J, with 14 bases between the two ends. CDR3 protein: CASRTGTGPYEQYF. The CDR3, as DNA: TGTGCCAGCAGAACCGGGACTGGCCCCTACGAGCAGTACTTC.

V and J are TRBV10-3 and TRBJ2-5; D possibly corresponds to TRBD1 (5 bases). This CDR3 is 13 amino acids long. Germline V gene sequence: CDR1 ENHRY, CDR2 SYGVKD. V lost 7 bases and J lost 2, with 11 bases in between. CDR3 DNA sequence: TGTGCCATCAAGCCCGACAGTCAAGAGACCCAGTACTTC. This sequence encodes CAIKPDSQETQYF.

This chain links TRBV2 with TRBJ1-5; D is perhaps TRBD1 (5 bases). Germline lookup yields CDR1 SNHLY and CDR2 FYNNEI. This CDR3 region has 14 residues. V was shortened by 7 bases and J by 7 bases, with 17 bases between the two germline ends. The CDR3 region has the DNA TGTGCCAGCACTCTAGCGGGGGTAGGGCAGCCCCAGCATTTT. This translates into CASTLAGVGQPQHF.

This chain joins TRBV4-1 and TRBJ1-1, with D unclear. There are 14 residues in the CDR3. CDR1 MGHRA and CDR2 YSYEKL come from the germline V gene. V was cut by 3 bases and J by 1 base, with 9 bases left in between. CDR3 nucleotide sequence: TGCGCCAGCAGCCAGGGAGTAAAGAACACTGAAGCTTTCTTT. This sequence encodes CASSQGVKNTEAFF.

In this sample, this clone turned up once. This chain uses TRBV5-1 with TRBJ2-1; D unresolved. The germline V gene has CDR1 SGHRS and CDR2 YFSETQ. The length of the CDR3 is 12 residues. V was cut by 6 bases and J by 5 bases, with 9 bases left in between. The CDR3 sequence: CASNKYDNEQFF. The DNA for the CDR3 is TGCGCCAGCAACAAATATGACAATGAGCAGTTCTTC. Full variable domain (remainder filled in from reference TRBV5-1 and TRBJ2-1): KAGVTQTPRYLIKTRGQQVTLSCSPISGHRSVSWYQQTPGQGLQFLFEYFSETQRNKGNFPGRFSGRQFSNSRSEMNVSTLELGDSALYLCASNKYDNEQFFGPGTRLTVL.

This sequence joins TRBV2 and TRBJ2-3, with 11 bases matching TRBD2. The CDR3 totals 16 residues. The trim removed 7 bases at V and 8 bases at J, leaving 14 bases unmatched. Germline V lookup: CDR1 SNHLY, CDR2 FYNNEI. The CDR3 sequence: CASNSVSGGAGGTQYF. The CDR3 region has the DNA TGTGCCAGCAACAGTGTTAGCGGGGGGGCCGGAGGTACGCAGTATTTT.

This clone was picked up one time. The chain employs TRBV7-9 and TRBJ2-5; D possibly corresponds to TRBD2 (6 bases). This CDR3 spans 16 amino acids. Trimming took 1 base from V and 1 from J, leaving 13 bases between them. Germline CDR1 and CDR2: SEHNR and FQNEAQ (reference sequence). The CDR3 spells CASSLVGGTFQETQYF. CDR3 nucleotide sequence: TGTGCCAGCAGCTTAGTGGGAGGAACATTCCAAGAGACCCAGTACTTC.